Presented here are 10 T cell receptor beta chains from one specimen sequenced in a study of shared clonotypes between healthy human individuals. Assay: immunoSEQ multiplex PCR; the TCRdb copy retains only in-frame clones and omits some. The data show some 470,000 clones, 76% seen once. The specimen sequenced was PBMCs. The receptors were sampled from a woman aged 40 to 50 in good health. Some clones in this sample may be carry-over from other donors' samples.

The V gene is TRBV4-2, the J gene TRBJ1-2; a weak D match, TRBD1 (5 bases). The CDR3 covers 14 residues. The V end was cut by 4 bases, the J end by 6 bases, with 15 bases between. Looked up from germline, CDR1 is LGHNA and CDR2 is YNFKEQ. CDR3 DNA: TGTGCCAGCAGCCCTGGGACGTCACGAGATGGCTACACCTTC. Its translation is CASSPGTSRDGYTF.

The CDR3: CATSNGLEINEQFF. The DNA of the CDR3 is TGTGCCACCAGCAACGGACTAGAAATTAATGAGCAGTTCTTC. This chain joins TRBV15 and TRBJ2-1, with 7 bases that match TRBD2. J gave up 7 bases and V 4 bases, and 7 bases lay outside the gene matches. Per the germline V gene, CDR1 is LNHNV and CDR2 is YYDKDF (reference sequence). CDR3 length: 14 residues. Drawing the rest from reference TRBV15 and TRBJ2-1, the complete variable domain is DAMVIQNPRYQVTQFGKPVTLSCSQTLNHNVMYWYQQKSSQAPKLLFHYYDKDFNNEADTPDNFQSRRPNTSFCFLDIRSPGLGDTAMYLCATSNGLEINEQFFGPGTRLTVL.

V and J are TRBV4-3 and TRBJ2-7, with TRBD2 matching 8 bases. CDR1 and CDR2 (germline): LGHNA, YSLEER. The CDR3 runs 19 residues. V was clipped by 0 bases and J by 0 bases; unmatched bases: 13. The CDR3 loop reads CASSQDRGYSGIYSYEQYF. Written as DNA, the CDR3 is TGCGCCAGCAGCCAAGATCGTGGGTATAGCGGGATTTACTCCTACGAGCAGTACTTC.

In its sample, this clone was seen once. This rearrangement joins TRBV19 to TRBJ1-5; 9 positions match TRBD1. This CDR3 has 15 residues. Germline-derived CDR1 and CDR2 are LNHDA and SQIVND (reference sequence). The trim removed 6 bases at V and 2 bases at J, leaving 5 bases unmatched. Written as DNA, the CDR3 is TGTGCCAGTAGCATGGGACAGGGAGGCAATCAGCCCCAGCATTTT. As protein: CASSMGQGGNQPQHF.

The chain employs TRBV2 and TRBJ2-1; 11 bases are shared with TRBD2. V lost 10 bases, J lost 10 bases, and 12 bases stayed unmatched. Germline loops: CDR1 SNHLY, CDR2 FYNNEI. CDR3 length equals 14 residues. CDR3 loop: CAILPLGTSGEQFF. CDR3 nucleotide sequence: TGTGCCATCCTCCCCTTAGGGACTAGCGGCGAGCAGTTCTTC.

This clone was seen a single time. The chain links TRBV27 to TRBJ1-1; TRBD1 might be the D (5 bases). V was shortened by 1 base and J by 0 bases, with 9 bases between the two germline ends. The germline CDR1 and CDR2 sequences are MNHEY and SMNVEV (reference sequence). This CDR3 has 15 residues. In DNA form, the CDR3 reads TGTGCCAGCAGTTTATATGGGGGTTTGAACACTGAAGCTTTCTTT. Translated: CASSLYGGLNTEAFF.

In DNA, the CDR3 is TGTGCCAGCAGCTTAGGGGGAGCCCTCTCTGGGGCCAACGTCCTGACTTTC. Translated: CASSLGGALSGANVLTF. This rearrangement joins TRBV7-2 to TRBJ2-6, with D perhaps TRBD2 (5 bases). With 1 base removed from V and 0 bases from J, the gap between germline ends came to 10 bases. The CDR3 is 17 residues long. CDR1 is SGHTA and CDR2 is FQGNSA in the germline V gene. Supplemented by reference TRBV7-2 and TRBJ2-6, the full variable domain reads GAGVSQSPSNKVTEKGKDVELRCDPISGHTALYWYRQSLGQGLEFLIYFQGNSAPDKSGLPSDRFSAERTGGSVSTLTIQRTQQEDSAVYLCASSLGGALSGANVLTFGAGSRLTVL.

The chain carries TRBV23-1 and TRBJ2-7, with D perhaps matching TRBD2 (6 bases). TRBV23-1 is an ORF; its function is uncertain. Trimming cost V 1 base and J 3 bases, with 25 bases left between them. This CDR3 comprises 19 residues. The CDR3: CASSQYPPRVADQIYEQYF. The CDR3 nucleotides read TGCGCCAGCAGTCAATATCCCCCGAGGGTAGCGGATCAGATCTACGAGCAGTACTTC.

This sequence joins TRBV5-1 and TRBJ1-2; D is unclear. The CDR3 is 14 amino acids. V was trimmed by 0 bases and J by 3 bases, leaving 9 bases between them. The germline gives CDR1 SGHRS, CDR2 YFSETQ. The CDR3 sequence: CASSLAGSDYGYTF. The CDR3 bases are TGCGCCAGCAGCTTGGCCGGGTCGGACTATGGCTACACCTTC.

CDR3 bases: TGTGCCAGCAGCAAGGGCCTAACAGGATGCCCAGCCCTTAGCAATCAGCCCCAGCATTTT. This gives the protein CASSKGLTGCPALSNQPQHF. The rearrangement joins TRBV21-1 to TRBJ1-5; no DNA check was done on the table's D call, TRBD1. TRBV21-1 constitutes a pseudogene. This CDR3 has 20 amino acids.